These T cell receptor beta chains were read from a single sample in a study of blood T cell repertoires in COVID-19. Profiled with immunoSEQ multiplex PCR; TCRdb holds only in-frame clones, not every one. The top ten hold approximately 5% of the sample, which has 250,000 or so clones, roughly nine tenths seen once. The sequenced material came from peripheral blood. The origin of the receptors is a middle-aged woman who had recovered from COVID-19. CDR3s include the opening cysteine and the closing phenylalanine or tryptophan. D genes are given only for firm matches. Size values are once, few and many counts, or a class for expanded clones, and some rows have none.

J gene | clone size | D gene | V gene | CDR3 DNA | CDR3 protein
TRBJ1-2 | - | - | TRBV28 | TGTGCCAGCAGTTTTAGGTCTGCCCTAGCTGCTGGCTACACCTTC | CASSFRSALAAGYTF
TRBJ2-1 | once | - | TRBV9 | TGTGCCAGCAGCGTAGCTTGGACTTCTAGCTCCTACAATGAGCAGTTCTTC | CASSVAWTSSSYNEQFF
TRBJ1-6 | - | TRBD1 | TRBV5-1 | TGCGCCAGCAGCACAGACAGGGGTACCGTGAGATCACCCCTCCACTTT | CASSTDRGTVRSPLHF
TRBJ1-5 | few | - | TRBV4-1 | TGCGCCAGCAGCGCAGCGTTGGTACAGCCCCAGCATTTT | CASSAALVQPQHF
TRBJ1-1 | - | - | TRBV29-1 | TGCAGCGTTGACGGGAACACTGAAGCTTTCTTT | CSVDGNTEAFF
TRBJ1-1 | - | TRBD1 | TRBV3-1/TRBV3-2 | TGTGCCAGCAGCCCTCGTCAGGGGGCTACTGAAGCTTTCTTT | CASSPRQGATEAFF
TRBJ1-3 | - | TRBD1 | TRBV6-4 | TGTGCCAGCAGTGACTACGGGACAGGGTTGGGAAACACCATATATTTT | CASSDYGTGLGNTIYF
TRBJ1-4 | - | - | TRBV2 | TGTGCCGCTGCGGGTGCCAAGTCGGCCGGAAAACTGTTTTTT | CAAAGAKSAGKLFF
TRBJ2-7 | - | - | TRBV3-1/TRBV3-2 | TGTGCCAGCAGCCAAGTGGTACAGCCTCCCTACGAGCAGTACTTC | CASSQVVQPPYEQYF
TRBJ2-2 | - | TRBD2 | TRBV27 | TGTGCCAGCAGTTTCCGAGCGGGGACCGGGGAGCTGTTTTTT | CASSFRAGTGELFF
TRBJ2-2 | - | - | TRBV9 | TGTGCCAGCAGCGTAGCCGTAACCGGGGAGCTGTTTTTT | CASSVAVTGELFF
TRBJ1-1 | - | - | TRBV7-2 | TGTGCCAGCAGCTTAATCCAGGGCGGCACTGAAGCTTTCTTT | CASSLIQGGTEAFF